This T cell receptor (beta chain) originates from a study of T cells in Graves' hyperthyroidism and ophthalmopathy. Whole-study findings and limits: Stable hyperthyroidism was separated from ophthalmopathy by a model based on 13 V-J features.

Comment on this clonotype: Its antigen is undetermined.

Amplification of TCR beta CDR3 regions used RNA as the template. TCR CDR3 underwent first-round RT-PCR with the HTBI primer set. TCRdb re-analysed the multiplex PCR reads in MiXCR, keeping a single row per CDR3 protein. The repertoire includes under 400,000 distinct CDR3 sequences, under 25% of them detected once, and around 48% sits in the top ten. 10 ml fresh peripheral blood yielded the PBMCs. Trimming stripped 4 bases from V and 0 bases from J, with 16 bases between. The CDR3 consists of 17 residues. Germline V CDR1 and CDR2: LNHDA, SQIVND (reference sequence). Sequenced: blood. The rearrangement links TRBV19 to TRBJ2-1; D is possibly TRBD1 or TRBD2 (6 bases each). This TCR derives from a woman aged 50 to 60 with Graves' hyperthyroidism. The CDR3 sequence: CASSKGGRIVSYNEQFF. As DNA, the CDR3 is TGTGCCAGTAGTAAGGGGGGTCGGATAGTCTCCTACAATGAGCAGTTCTTC.